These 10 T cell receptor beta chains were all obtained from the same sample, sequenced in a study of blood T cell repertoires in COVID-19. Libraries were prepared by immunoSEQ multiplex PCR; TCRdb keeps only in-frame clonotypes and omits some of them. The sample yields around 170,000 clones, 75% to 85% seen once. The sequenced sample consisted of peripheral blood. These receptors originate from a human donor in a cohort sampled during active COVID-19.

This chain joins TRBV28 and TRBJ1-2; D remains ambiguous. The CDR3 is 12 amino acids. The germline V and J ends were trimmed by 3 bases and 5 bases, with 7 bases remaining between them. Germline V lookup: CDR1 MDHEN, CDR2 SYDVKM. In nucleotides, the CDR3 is TGTGCCAGCAGTTTCCTTCTATATGGCTACACCTTC. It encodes CASSFLLYGYTF.

The CDR3 here is CASSIEGPNTEAFF. Written as DNA, the CDR3 is TGTGCCAGTAGTATCGAGGGCCCGAACACTGAAGCTTTCTTT. The chain carries TRBV19 and TRBJ1-1; no firm D call. The length of the CDR3 is 14 residues. Trimming took off 3 bases at V and 1 base at J, with 9 bases between the two ends. Germline CDR1 LNHDA, CDR2 SQIVND (reference sequence).

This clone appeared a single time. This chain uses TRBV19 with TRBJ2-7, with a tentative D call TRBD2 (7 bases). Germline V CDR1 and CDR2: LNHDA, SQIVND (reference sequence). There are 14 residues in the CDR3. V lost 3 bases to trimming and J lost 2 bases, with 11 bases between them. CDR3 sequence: CASSMGGRTYEQYF. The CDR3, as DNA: TGTGCCAGTAGTATGGGGGGGCGGACCTACGAGCAGTACTTC.

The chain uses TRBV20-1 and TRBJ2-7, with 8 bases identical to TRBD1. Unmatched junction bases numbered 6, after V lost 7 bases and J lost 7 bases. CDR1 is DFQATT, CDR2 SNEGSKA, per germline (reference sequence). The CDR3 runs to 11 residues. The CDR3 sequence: CSGTGFEEQYF. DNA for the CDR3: TGCAGTGGGACAGGGTTTGAAGAGCAGTACTTC.

The CDR3 region is CASSQAGARQAGELFF. As DNA, the CDR3 is TGTGCCAGCAGCCAAGCAGGGGCGAGACAGGCCGGGGAGCTGTTTTTT. The chain couples TRBV3-1 (or the pseudogene TRBV3-2) to TRBJ2-2, with D possibly matching TRBD1 (6 bases). Germline values: CDR1 LGHDT, CDR2 YNNKEL (reference sequence). V shed 1 base and J shed 6 bases, with 15 bases lying between them. The CDR3 has 16 residues.

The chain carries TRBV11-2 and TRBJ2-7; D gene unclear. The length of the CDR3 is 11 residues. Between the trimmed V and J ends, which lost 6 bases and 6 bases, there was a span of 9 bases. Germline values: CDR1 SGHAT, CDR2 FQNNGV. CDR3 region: CASSARSEQYF. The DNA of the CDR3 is TGTGCCAGCAGTGCGCGGAGCGAGCAGTACTTC. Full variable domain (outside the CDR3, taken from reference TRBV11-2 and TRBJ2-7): EAGVAQSPRYKIIEKRQSVAFWCNPISGHATLYWYQQILGQGPKLLIQFQNNGVVDDSQLPKDRFSAERLKGVDSTLKIQPAKLEDSAVYLCASSARSEQYFGPGTRLTVT.

CDR3: CATSRERSLNTQYF. CDR3 DNA sequence: TGTGCCACCAGCAGAGAACGTTCACTCAATACGCAGTATTTT. The rearrangement joins TRBV15 to TRBJ2-3; unclear D gene. The CDR3 runs 14 residues. Germline V CDR1 and CDR2: LNHNV, YYDKDF (reference sequence). With 0 bases removed from V and 7 bases from J, the gap between germline ends came to 11 bases.

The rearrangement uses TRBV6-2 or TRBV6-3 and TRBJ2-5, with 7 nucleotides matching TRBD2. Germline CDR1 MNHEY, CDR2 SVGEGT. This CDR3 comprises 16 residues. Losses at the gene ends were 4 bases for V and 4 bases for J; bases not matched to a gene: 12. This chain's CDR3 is CASSWAGVERRETQYF. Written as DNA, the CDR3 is TGTGCCAGCAGTTGGGCGGGAGTGGAAAGGCGAGAGACCCAGTACTTC.

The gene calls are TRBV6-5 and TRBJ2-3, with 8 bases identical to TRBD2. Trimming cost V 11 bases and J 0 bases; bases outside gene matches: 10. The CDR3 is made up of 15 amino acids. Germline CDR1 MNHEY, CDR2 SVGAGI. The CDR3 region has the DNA TGTGCCCGCCGGGGGGGGGTAACTAGCACAGATACGCAGTATTTT. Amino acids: CARRGGVTSTDTQYF.

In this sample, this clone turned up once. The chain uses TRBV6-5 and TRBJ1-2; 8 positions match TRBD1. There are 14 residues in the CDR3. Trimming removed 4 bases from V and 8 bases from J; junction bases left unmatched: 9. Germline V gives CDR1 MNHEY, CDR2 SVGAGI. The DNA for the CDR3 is TGTGCCAGCAGTTCCATCGGACAGGGCCGCGGCTACACCTTC. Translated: CASSSIGQGRGYTF.